Each of the 3 T cell receptor beta chains below was sequenced from the same sample in a study of shared clonotypes between healthy human individuals. Generated by immunoSEQ multiplex PCR, the TCRdb table keeps only in-frame clones and is missing some. Among roughly 700,000 clones listed, 90% were seen once. Sequencing used memory CD8+ T cells from PBMCs. This sample's subset: CD45RO+ cells pooled with CCR7-negative TemRA cells. Receptors were obtained from a man aged 18 to 29 in good health. Some clones in this sample may be carry-over from other donors' samples.

This clone was seen once. The chain uses TRBV29-1 and TRBJ2-5, with unresolved D. This CDR3 is 10 amino acids long. The V gene lost 7 bases and the J gene lost 5 bases, with 8 bases spanning the gap. Germline loops: CDR1 SQVTM, CDR2 ANQGSEA. CDR3 sequence (DNA): TGCAGCGCTCGGTGGGAGACCCAGTACTTC. Residues: CSARWETQYF.

The gene calls are TRBV5-1 and TRBJ2-3; 7 bases are a match to TRBD1. The CDR3 totals 16 residues. J was trimmed by 4 bases and V by 2 bases; bases with no gene match: 10. From germline, CDR1 is SGHRS and CDR2 YFSETQ. Here the CDR3 DNA reads TGCGCCAGCAGCTTAACAGGGGTAGAGGCGGCAGATACGCAGTATTTT. It specifies CASSLTGVEAADTQYF.

The chain links TRBV5-1 to TRBJ2-3; D may be TRBD1 or TRBD2 (5 bases each). The CDR3 length is 16 residues. Per the germline V gene, CDR1 is SGHRS and CDR2 is YFSETQ. V gave up 2 bases and J gave up 2 bases, with 15 bases separating them. The CDR3 coding sequence is TGCGCCAGCAGCTTAGGGACCGGTGGGGTCACAGATACGCAGTATTTT. This gives the protein CASSLGTGGVTDTQYF.